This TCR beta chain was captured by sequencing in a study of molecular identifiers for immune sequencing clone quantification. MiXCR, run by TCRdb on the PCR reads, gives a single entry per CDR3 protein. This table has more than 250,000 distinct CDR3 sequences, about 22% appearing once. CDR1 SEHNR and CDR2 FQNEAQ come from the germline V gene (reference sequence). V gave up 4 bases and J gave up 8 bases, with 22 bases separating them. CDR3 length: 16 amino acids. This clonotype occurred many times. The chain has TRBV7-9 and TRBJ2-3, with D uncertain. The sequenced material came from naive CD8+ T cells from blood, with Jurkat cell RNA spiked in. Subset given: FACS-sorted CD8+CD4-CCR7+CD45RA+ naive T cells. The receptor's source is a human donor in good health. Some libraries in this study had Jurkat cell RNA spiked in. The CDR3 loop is CASSSDVARARGTQYF. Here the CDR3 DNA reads TGTGCCAGCAGCTCCGACGTAGCACGTGCCCGAGGTACGCAGTATTTT.